Each of the 4 T cell receptor beta chains below was sequenced from the same sample in a study of early T cells in non-severe SARS-CoV-2 infection. From the 5' RACE reads, TCRdb called clonotypes with MiXCR, one entry per CDR3 protein. Of under 35,000 distinct CDR3 sequences in the sample, around 7% were seen once. Material: whole blood. The receptors here all came from an adult who was a healthcare worker with PCR-confirmed SARS-CoV-2 infection or an uninfected control (not recorded which).

This clonotype was seen many times. V gene TRBV7-3 combines with J gene TRBJ2-5; no clear D. The CDR3 spans 12 residues. From germline, CDR1 is SGHTA and CDR2 FQGTGA. V lost 5 bases, J lost 5 bases, and 9 bases lay in between. This CDR3 reads CASSRDLETQYF. The CDR3 DNA follows: TGTGCCAGCAGCAGGGATTTGGAGACCCAGTACTTC.

At least ten counts were recorded for this clonotype. This rearrangement joins TRBV20-1 to TRBJ1-5; D remains unclear. CDR3 length: 13 residues. Deletions cut 5 bases from V and 3 bases from J, with 11 bases between. CDR1 and CDR2 from the germline V gene are DFQATT and SNEGSKA (reference sequence). CDR3 loop: CSAGRGTNQPQHF. The CDR3 nucleotides are TGCAGTGCTGGCCGGGGTACCAATCAGCCCCAGCATTTT.

This clonotype was counted many times. The chain recombines TRBV20-1 with TRBJ2-7, with D unclear. CDR1 is DFQATT, CDR2 SNEGSKA, per germline (reference sequence). Trimming took 2 bases from V and 0 from J, leaving 14 bases between them. The length of the CDR3 is 15 residues. The CDR3 is CSARSPAGASYEQYF. DNA of the CDR3: TGCAGTGCTAGATCGCCGGCAGGAGCCTCCTACGAGCAGTACTTC.

This clonotype was observed at least ten times. The chain combines TRBV6-5 with TRBJ1-1, with a tentative D call TRBD1 (6 bases). V lost 5 bases, J lost 6 bases, and 13 bases lay in between. The CDR3 is 13 amino acids. Germline V CDR1 and CDR2: MNHEY, SVGAGI. The CDR3 reads CASSPGTLAEAFF. Here the CDR3 DNA reads TGTGCCAGCAGTCCCGGGACATTAGCTGAAGCTTTCTTT.